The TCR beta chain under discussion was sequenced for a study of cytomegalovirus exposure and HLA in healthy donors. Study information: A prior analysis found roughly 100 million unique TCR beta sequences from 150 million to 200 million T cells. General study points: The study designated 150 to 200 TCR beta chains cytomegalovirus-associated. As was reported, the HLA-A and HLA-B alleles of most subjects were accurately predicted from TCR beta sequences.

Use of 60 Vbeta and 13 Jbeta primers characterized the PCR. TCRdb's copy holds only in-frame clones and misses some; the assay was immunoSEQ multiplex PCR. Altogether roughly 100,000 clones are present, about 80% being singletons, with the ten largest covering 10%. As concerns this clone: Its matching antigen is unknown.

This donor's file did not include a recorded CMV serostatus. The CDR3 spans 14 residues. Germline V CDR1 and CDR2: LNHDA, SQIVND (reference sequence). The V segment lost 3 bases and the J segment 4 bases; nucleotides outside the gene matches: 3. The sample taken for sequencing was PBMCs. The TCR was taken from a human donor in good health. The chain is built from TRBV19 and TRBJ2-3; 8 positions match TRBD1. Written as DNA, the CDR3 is TGTGCCAGTAGTATCCTGGACAGGGCAGATACGCAGTATTTT. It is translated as CASSILDRADTQYF. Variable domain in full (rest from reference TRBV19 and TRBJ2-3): DGGITQSPKYLFRKEGQNVTLSCEQNLNHDAMYWYRQDPGQGLRLIYYSQIVNDFQKGDIAEGYSVSREKKESFPLTVTSAQKNPTAFYLCASSILDRADTQYFGPGTRLTVL.